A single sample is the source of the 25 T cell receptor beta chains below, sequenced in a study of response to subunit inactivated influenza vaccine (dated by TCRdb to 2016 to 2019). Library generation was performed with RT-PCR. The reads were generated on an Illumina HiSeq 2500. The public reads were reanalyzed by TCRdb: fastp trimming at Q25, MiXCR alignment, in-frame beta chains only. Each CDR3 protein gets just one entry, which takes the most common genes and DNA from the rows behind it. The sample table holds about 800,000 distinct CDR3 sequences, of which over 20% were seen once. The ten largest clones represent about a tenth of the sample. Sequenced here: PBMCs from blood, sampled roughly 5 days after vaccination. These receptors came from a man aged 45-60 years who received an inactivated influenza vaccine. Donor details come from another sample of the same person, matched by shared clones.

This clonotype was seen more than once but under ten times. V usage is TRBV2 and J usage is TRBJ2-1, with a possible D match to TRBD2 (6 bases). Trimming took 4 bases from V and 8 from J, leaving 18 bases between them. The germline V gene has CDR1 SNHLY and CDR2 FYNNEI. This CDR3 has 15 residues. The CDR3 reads CASSVREVFVHEQFF. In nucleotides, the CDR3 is TGTGCCAGCAGTGTAAGGGAGGTTTTTGTCCATGAGCAGTTCTTC.

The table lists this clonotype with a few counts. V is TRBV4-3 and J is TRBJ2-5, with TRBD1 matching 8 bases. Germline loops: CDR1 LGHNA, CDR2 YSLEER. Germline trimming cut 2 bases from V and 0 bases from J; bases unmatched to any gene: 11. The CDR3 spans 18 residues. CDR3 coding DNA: TGCGCCAGCAGCCAAAGGGTACTACGGACAGGGTACCAAGAGACCCAGTACTTC. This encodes CASSQRVLRTGYQETQYF.

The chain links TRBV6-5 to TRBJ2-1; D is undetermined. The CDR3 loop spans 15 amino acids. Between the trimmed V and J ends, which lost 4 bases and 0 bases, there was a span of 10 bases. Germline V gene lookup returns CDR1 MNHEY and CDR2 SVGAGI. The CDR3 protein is CASSSQMSSYNEQFF. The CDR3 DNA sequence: TGTGCCAGCAGTTCCCAGATGAGCTCCTACAATGAGCAGTTCTTC.

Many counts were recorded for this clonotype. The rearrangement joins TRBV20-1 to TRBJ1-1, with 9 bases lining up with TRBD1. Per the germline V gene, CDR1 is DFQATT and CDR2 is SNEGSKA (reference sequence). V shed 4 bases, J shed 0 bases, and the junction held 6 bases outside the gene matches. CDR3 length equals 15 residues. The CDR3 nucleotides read TGCAGTGCTACTTACAGGGGGCGGATGAACACTGAAGCTTTCTTT. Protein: CSATYRGRMNTEAFF.

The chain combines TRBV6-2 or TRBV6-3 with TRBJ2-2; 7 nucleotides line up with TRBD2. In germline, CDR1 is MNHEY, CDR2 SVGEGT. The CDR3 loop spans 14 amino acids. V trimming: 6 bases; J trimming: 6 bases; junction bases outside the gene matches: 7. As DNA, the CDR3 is TGTGCCAGCAGAAGCAGCGGGGTCGCCGGGGAGCTGTTTTTT. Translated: CASRSSGVAGELFF.

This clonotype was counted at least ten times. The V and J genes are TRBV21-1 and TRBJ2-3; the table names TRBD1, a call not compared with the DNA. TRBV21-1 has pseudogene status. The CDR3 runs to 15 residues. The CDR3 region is CASSPPGLSTDTQYF. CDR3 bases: TGTGCCAGCAGCCCCCCAGGTCTCAGCACAGATACGCAGTATTTT.

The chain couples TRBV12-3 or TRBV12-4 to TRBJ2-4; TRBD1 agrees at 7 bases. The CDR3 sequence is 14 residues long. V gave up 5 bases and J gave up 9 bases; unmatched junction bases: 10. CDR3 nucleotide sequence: TGTGCCAGCAGTCCCGGGACAGTAACCCCCATTCAGTACTTC. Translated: CASSPGTVTPIQYF.

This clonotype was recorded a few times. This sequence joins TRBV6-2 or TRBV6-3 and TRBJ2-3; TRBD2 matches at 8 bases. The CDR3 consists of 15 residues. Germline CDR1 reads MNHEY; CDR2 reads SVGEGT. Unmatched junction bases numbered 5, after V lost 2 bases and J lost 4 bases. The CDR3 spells CASSYQRGKADTQYF. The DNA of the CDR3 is TGTGCCAGCAGTTACCAGCGGGGGAAGGCAGATACGCAGTATTTT.

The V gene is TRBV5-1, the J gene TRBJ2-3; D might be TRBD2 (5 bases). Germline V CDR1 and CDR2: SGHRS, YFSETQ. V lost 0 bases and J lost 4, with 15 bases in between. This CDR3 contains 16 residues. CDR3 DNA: TGCGCCAGCAGCTTGGCCCTGAGGGAGCCGGCAGATACGCAGTATTTT. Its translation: CASSLALREPADTQYF.

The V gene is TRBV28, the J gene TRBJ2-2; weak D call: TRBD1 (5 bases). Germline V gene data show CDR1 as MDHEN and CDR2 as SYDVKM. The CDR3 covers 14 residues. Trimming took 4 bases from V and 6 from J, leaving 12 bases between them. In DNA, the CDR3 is TGTGCCAGCAGTTGGGTCCAGGGTCCCGGGGAGCTGTTTTTT. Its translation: CASSWVQGPGELFF. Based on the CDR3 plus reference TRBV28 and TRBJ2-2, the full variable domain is DVKVTQSSRYLVKRTGEKVFLECVQDMDHENMFWYRQDPGLGLRLIYFSYDVKMKEKGDIPEGYSVSREKKERFSLILESASTNQTSMYLCASSWVQGPGELFFGEGSRLTVL.

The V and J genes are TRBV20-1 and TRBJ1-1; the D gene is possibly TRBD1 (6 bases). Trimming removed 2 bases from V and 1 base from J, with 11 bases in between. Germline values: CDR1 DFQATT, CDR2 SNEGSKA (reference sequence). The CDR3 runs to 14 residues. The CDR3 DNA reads TGCAGTGCTAGAAGGGGACATAAGAACACTGAAGCTTTCTTT. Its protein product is CSARRGHKNTEAFF.

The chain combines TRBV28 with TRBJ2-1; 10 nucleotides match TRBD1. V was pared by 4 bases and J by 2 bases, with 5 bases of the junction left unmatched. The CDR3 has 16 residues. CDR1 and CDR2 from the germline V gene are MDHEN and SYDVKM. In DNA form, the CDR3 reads TGTGCCAGCAGTTCAAGGGACAGGGGACCCTACAATGAGCAGTTCTTC. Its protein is CASSSRDRGPYNEQFF. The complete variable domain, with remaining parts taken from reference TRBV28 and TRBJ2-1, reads DVKVTQSSRYLVKRTGEKVFLECVQDMDHENMFWYRQDPGLGLRLIYFSYDVKMKEKGDIPEGYSVSREKKERFSLILESASTNQTSMYLCASSSRDRGPYNEQFFGPGTRLTVL.

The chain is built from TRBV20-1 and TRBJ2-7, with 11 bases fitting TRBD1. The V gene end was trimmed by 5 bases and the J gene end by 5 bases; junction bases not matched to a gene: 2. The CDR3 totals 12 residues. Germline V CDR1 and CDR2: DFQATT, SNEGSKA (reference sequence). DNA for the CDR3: TGCAGTGCTCGGACAGGGGGCAACGAGCAGTACTTC. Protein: CSARTGGNEQYF.

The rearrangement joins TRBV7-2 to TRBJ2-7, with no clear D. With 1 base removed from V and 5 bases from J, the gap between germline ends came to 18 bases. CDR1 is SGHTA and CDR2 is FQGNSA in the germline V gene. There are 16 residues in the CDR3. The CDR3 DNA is TGTGCCAGCAGCTTAGAGGCGGCTTACGGATACAACGAGCAGTACTTC. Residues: CASSLEAAYGYNEQYF.

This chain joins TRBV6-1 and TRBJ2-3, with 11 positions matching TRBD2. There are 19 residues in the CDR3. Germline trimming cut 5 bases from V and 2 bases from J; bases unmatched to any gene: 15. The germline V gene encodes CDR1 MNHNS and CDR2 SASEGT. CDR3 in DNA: TGTGCCAGCAGTCGCTACCGTCCGGGACTAGCGGATTCCACAGATACGCAGTATTTT. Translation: CASSRYRPGLADSTDTQYF.

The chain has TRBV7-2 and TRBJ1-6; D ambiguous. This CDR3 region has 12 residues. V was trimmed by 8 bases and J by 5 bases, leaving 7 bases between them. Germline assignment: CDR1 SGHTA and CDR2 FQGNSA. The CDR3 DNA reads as TGTGCCAGCGGGGTTAATAATTCACCCCTCCACTTT. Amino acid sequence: CASGVNNSPLHF.

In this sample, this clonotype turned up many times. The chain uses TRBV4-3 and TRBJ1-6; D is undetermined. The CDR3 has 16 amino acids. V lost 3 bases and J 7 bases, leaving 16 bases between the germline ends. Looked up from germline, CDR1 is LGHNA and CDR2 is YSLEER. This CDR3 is CASSQALGSKNSPLHF. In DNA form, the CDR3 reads TGCGCCAGCAGCCAGGCGCTAGGGAGTAAGAATTCACCCCTCCACTTT.

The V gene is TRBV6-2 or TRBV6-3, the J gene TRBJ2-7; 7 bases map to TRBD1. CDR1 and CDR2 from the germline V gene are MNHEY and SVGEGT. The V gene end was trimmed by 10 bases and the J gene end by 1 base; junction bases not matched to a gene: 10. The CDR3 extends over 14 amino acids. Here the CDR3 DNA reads TGTGCCACACACATGGACAGGCCATCCTACGAGCAGTACTTC. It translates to CATHMDRPSYEQYF.

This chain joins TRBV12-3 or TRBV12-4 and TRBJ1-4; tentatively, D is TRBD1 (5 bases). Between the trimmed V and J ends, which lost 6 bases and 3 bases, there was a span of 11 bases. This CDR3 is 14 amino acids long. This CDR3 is CASSPRVANEKLFF. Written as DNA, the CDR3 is TGTGCCAGCAGCCCCAGGGTGGCTAATGAAAAACTGTTTTTT.

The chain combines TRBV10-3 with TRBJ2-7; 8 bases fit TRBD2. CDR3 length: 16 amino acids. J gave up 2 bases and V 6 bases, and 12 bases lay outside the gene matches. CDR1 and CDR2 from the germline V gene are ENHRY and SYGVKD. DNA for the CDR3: TGTGCCATCAGCGGGAGGGCGGCTACCAATACCTACGAGCAGTACTTC. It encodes CAISGRAATNTYEQYF.

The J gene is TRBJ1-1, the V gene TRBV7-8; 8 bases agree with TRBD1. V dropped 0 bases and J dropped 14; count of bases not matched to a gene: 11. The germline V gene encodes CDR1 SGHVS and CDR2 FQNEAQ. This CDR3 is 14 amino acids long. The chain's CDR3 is CASSLAIGDRRAFF. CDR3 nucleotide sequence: TGTGCCAGCAGCTTAGCGATCGGGGACAGGAGGGCCTTCTTT.

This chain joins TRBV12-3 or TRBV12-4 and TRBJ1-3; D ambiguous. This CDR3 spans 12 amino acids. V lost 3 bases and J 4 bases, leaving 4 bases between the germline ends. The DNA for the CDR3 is TGTGCCAGCAGTTTCTACGGAAACACCATATATTTT. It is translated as CASSFYGNTIYF.

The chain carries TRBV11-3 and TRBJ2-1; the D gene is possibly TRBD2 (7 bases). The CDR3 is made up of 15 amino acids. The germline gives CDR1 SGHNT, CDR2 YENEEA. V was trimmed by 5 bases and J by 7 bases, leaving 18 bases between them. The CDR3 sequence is CASSQNVGGGNEQFF. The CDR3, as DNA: TGTGCCAGCAGCCAGAATGTAGGGGGGGGTAATGAGCAGTTCTTC.

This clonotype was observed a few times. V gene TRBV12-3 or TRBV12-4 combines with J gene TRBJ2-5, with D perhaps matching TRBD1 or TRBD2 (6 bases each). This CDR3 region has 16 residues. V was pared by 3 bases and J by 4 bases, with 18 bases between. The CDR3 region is CASSFSGGPGAETQYF. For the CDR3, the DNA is TGTGCCAGCAGTTTCTCCGGGGGTCCGGGGGCAGAGACCCAGTACTTC.

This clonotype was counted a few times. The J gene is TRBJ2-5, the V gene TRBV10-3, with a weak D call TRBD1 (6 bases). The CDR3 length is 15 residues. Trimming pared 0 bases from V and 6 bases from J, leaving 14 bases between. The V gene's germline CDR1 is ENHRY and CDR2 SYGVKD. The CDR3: CAISESMGALKTQYF. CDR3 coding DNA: TGTGCCATCAGTGAGTCGATGGGGGCGCTTAAGACCCAGTACTTC.